The 26 T cell receptor beta chains presented below share a single source sample, sequenced in a study of response to subunit inactivated influenza vaccine. One entry per CDR3 protein results from TCRdb running MiXCR on the RT-PCR reads. This table holds over 750,000 distinct CDR3 sequences, 21% found once. Source: PBMCs from blood, taken about 5 days after vaccination. Receptor source: a man over 45 who received an inactivated influenza vaccine.

V and J are TRBV28 and TRBJ1-6; D may be TRBD1 (6 bases). CDR1 and CDR2 from the germline V gene are MDHEN and SYDVKM. CDR3 size: 16 residues. Trimming shortened V by 4 bases and J by 8 bases, and 18 bases separated the two germline ends. CDR3 sequence (DNA): TGTGCCAGCAGTTCGGACTCTTTAGGGGGGTATTCACCCCTCCACTTT. It encodes CASSSDSLGGYSPLHF.

This clonotype occurred a few times. The chain uses TRBV4-2 and TRBJ2-2; 7 positions agree with TRBD2. CDR1 and CDR2 from the germline V gene are LGHNA and YNFKEQ. With 1 base clipped from V and 6 bases from J, the junction kept 11 bases outside the gene matches. This CDR3 has 17 amino acids. The CDR3 coding sequence is TGTGCCAGCAGCCAAGGTCCCGCGGGGGTCGGAGCCGGGGAGCTGTTTTTT. Protein sequence: CASSQGPAGVGAGELFF.

The rearrangement joins TRBV6-1 to TRBJ1-4; the D is unclear. CDR3 length: 15 residues. Between the trimmed V and J ends, which lost 2 bases and 8 bases, there was a span of 15 bases. The germline gives CDR1 MNHNS, CDR2 SASEGT. The CDR3 bases are TGTGCCAGCAGTGAATATGAGGGTTCGGGCGAAAAACTGTTTTTT. Protein sequence: CASSEYEGSGEKLFF.

This clonotype has only a few counts. The gene calls are TRBV6-2 or TRBV6-3 and TRBJ2-7; 11 nucleotides line up with TRBD2. The CDR3 spans 15 residues. Germline loops: CDR1 MNHEY, CDR2 SVGEGT. The trim removed 4 bases at V and 4 bases at J, leaving 6 bases unmatched. CDR3 in DNA: TGTGCCAGCAGTTTCTCGGGACTAGCGGCTTACGAGCAGTACTTC. This codes for CASSFSGLAAYEQYF.

V usage is TRBV15 and J usage is TRBJ2-7, with 10 bases lining up with TRBD2. This CDR3 contains 16 residues. Trimming cost V 2 bases and J 0 bases; bases outside gene matches: 4. Looked up from germline, CDR1 is LNHNV and CDR2 is YYDKDF (reference sequence). CDR3 loop: CATSRPSSGSSYEQYF. The CDR3 region has the DNA TGTGCCACCAGCAGACCCTCTAGCGGGAGCTCCTACGAGCAGTACTTC.

The chain is built from TRBV7-9 and TRBJ2-5; 11 bases are shared with TRBD1. Unmatched junction bases numbered 7, after V lost 5 bases and J lost 5 bases. The germline CDR1 and CDR2 sequences are SEHNR and FQNEAQ (reference sequence). The CDR3 length is 15 residues. The CDR3 nucleotides are TGTGCCAGCAGCCTAGGGGGACAGGGGGATGAGACCCAGTACTTC. This sequence encodes CASSLGGQGDETQYF.

V gene TRBV11-2 combines with J gene TRBJ2-7; the D is unclear. V dropped 2 bases and J dropped 5 bases, with 16 bases sitting between them. Germline CDR1 SGHAT, CDR2 FQNNGV. The CDR3 consists of 15 residues. The CDR3 spells CASSLKLEANNEQYF. The CDR3 nucleotides read TGTGCCAGCAGCTTAAAACTTGAGGCTAATAACGAGCAGTACTTC.

This chain joins TRBV4-3 and TRBJ2-1, with TRBD1 matching 7 bases. The germline gives CDR1 LGHNA, CDR2 YSLEER. There are 17 residues in the CDR3. V gave up 4 bases and J gave up 7 bases; unmatched junction bases: 16. The CDR3 nucleotides read TGCGCCAGCAGCCTGGAAACTGACAGGGAGCATGGGAATGAGCAGTTCTTC. It yields the protein CASSLETDREHGNEQFF.

Turning to this clonotype: At one boundary the junction diverges from the germline segment, which might be a read error. This chain connects TRBV12-3 or TRBV12-4 to TRBJ2-5; 7 bases fit TRBD2. The CDR3 loop spans 12 amino acids. In nucleotides, the CDR3 is TGTGCCAGCTGTTTGGGGGGGGAGACCCAGTACTTC. Translating gives CASCLGGETQYF.

The chain combines TRBV5-1 with TRBJ1-1; weak D call: TRBD1 (5 bases). V was clipped by 0 bases and J by 6 bases, with 12 bases between them. Germline CDR1 and CDR2: SGHRS and YFSETQ. The CDR3 contains 14 residues. CDR3 amino acids: CASSLEVTGAEAFF. The CDR3 DNA reads as TGCGCCAGCAGCTTGGAAGTCACGGGGGCTGAAGCTTTCTTT. Drawing the rest from reference TRBV5-1 and TRBJ1-1, the complete variable domain is KAGVTQTPRYLIKTRGQQVTLSCSPISGHRSVSWYQQTPGQGLQFLFEYFSETQRNKGNFPGRFSGRQFSNSRSEMNVSTLELGDSALYLCASSLEVTGAEAFFGQGTRLTVV.

This clonotype has more than one count but fewer than ten. The chain couples TRBV12-3 or TRBV12-4 to TRBJ2-2, with TRBD2 matching 7 bases. There are 14 residues in the CDR3. J lost 6 bases, V lost 5 bases, and 6 bases had no gene match. The CDR3 DNA follows: TGTGCCAGCAGTCGGACTAGTTCATCCGGGGAGCTGTTTTTT. Residues: CASSRTSSSGELFF.

The chain joins TRBV5-1 to TRBJ2-7, with 13 nucleotides matching TRBD2. CDR3 size: 15 residues. Trimming at V came to 3 bases and at J to 6 bases, leaving 6 bases not matched to a gene. The germline V gene encodes CDR1 SGHRS and CDR2 YFSETQ. The CDR3 sequence: CASSYGTSGVGEQYF. CDR3 bases: TGCGCCAGCAGCTATGGGACTAGCGGGGTGGGCGAGCAGTACTTC.

This clonotype was seen ten or more times. The chain uses TRBV20-1 and TRBJ2-1; the match to TRBD2 covers 9 bases. J lost 10 bases, V lost 7 bases, and 14 bases had no gene match. The CDR3 runs 14 residues. Germline CDR1 is DFQATT and CDR2 is SNEGSKA (reference sequence). This CDR3 is CSGESSGGRWEQFF. CDR3 nucleotides: TGCAGTGGGGAGAGTAGCGGGGGTCGTTGGGAGCAGTTCTTC.

The chain recombines TRBV29-1 with TRBJ2-1; D remains unclear. The V end lost 5 bases, the J end lost 0 bases, and 11 bases lay between the germline ends. Germline V lookup: CDR1 SQVTM, CDR2 ANQGSEA. CDR3 length: 14 amino acids. The CDR3 reads CSVSISSSYNEQFF. The DNA for the CDR3 is TGCAGCGTTTCCATCTCGAGCTCCTACAATGAGCAGTTCTTC.

The chain combines TRBV4-1 with TRBJ2-7, with D possibly being TRBD2 (6 bases). Trimming removed 0 bases at V and 5 bases at J, with 23 bases between. The CDR3 is 18 amino acids. From germline, CDR1 is MGHRA and CDR2 YSYEKL. The CDR3 here is CASSQDFREPTFGNEQYF. The CDR3 nucleotides are TGCGCCAGCAGCCAAGATTTCCGGGAGCCTACCTTTGGGAACGAGCAGTACTTC.

This clonotype was observed a handful of times. The chain carries TRBV7-2 and TRBJ1-5; 7 positions match TRBD1. There are 17 residues in the CDR3. The junction had 8 bases not matched to a gene; V was cut back by 0 bases and J by 3 bases. Germline CDR1 and CDR2: SGHTA and FQGNSA. The CDR3 reads CASSLAYGTANNQPQHF. CDR3 in DNA: TGTGCCAGCAGCTTAGCTTACGGGACAGCGAACAATCAGCCCCAGCATTTT.

The CDR3 reads CASSLADSGYTF. The CDR3 coding sequence is TGTGCCAGCAGCTTGGCCGACAGCGGCTACACCTTC. V is TRBV5-5 and J is TRBJ1-2; tentatively, D is TRBD1 (5 bases). Germline CDR1 and CDR2: SGHKS and YYEKEE (reference sequence). V lost 0 bases and J lost 8, with 8 bases in between. This CDR3 is built from 12 residues.

V is TRBV20-1 and J is TRBJ2-7, with D unresolved. CDR1 DFQATT and CDR2 SNEGSKA come from the germline V gene (reference sequence). The CDR3 is 12 residues long. The V gene lost 5 bases and the J gene lost 6 bases, with 14 bases spanning the gap. CDR3 nucleotides: TGCAGTGCTGTTCTCCCGGGCCTCGAGCAGTACTTC. This gives the protein CSAVLPGLEQYF.

This clonotype appeared a few times. This chain connects TRBV30 to TRBJ2-7; tentative D call: TRBD2 (6 bases). The CDR3 contains 13 residues. V gave up 2 bases and J gave up 6 bases, with 14 bases separating them. CDR1 GTSNPN and CDR2 SVGIG come from the germline V gene (reference sequence). The CDR3 spells CAWSINVGGEQYF. The CDR3 coding sequence is TGTGCCTGGAGTATAAACGTCGGGGGCGAGCAGTACTTC.

This rearrangement joins TRBV28 to TRBJ1-6; maybe TRBD1 (5 bases). Between the trimmed V and J ends, which lost 3 bases and 0 bases, there was a span of 12 bases. Germline CDR1 MDHEN, CDR2 SYDVKM. This CDR3 is built from 17 residues. CDR3 in DNA: TGTGCCAGCAGTTTCGGTAGACAGAGCTCCTATAATTCACCCCTCCACTTT. As protein: CASSFGRQSSYNSPLHF.

The chain carries TRBV7-2 and TRBJ2-2, with D unclear. Germline V CDR1 and CDR2: SGHTA, FQGNSA. This CDR3 contains 14 residues. The V gene lost 5 bases and the J gene lost 7 bases, with 14 bases spanning the gap. The CDR3 sequence: CASSREINHGELFF. The DNA for the CDR3 is TGTGCCAGCAGCCGAGAAATCAACCACGGGGAGCTGTTTTTT.

V usage is TRBV19 and J usage is TRBJ2-7; 7 nucleotides line up with TRBD2. This CDR3 has 16 residues. Germline V CDR1 and CDR2: LNHDA, SQIVND (reference sequence). With 3 bases clipped from V and 2 bases from J, the junction kept 10 bases outside the gene matches. The CDR3: CASSMFVTSVAYEQYF. The CDR3 nucleotides are TGTGCCAGTAGTATGTTTGTTACTAGCGTTGCCTACGAGCAGTACTTC.

This clonotype was detected once. The chain uses TRBV20-1 and TRBJ2-7, with D perhaps assigned TRBD1 or TRBD2 (5 bases each). V was trimmed by 6 bases and J by 12 bases, leaving 9 bases between them. CDR1 and CDR2 from the germline V gene are DFQATT and SNEGSKA (reference sequence). CDR3 size: 8 residues. The CDR3 DNA follows: TGCAGTGCGGGGACGGGGTACTTC. It encodes CSAGTGYF.

This clonotype was counted only a few times. The gene calls are TRBV2 and TRBJ2-7; D is tentatively TRBD1 or TRBD2 (5 bases each). The CDR3 loop spans 17 amino acids. V lost 1 base and J 3 bases, leaving 19 bases between the germline ends. Germline V gives CDR1 SNHLY, CDR2 FYNNEI. The CDR3 reads CASSEGVTAYGGYEQYF. The CDR3 nucleotides are TGTGCCAGCAGTGAAGGTGTTACCGCCTATGGGGGCTACGAGCAGTACTTC.

Regarding this clonotype: The germline gene is not matched at one end of the junction; a read error may be the cause. The rearrangement joins TRBV24-1 to TRBJ2-6; 7 bases line up with TRBD1. This CDR3 region has 19 residues. Germline V gives CDR1 KGHDR, CDR2 SFDVKD. The DNA of the CDR3 is TGCGCCACCCTCACATATAAACGGGACAGCAGTTCTGGGGCCAACGTCCTGACTTTC. This gives the protein CATLTYKRDSSSGANVLTF.

This sequence joins TRBV7-8 and TRBJ2-7; 12 bases line up with TRBD1. This CDR3 comprises 16 residues. V gave up 7 bases and J gave up 5 bases; unmatched junction bases: 12. Germline V gene lookup returns CDR1 SGHVS and CDR2 FQNEAQ. In DNA form, the CDR3 reads TGTGCCAGCACCCTCAACTGGGGACAGGGGGCCAACGAGCAGTACTTC. It specifies CASTLNWGQGANEQYF.